A single sample gave rise to the 31 T cell receptor beta chains below, sequenced in a study of CD4+ T cells in melanoma. Profiled with immunoSEQ multiplex PCR; TCRdb holds only in-frame clones, not every one. The sample lists 20,000 or so clones; more than 65% were seen once. The sample taken for sequencing was cells from a culture (not recorded whether cultured in vitro). Receptors originate from a human donor with melanoma.

This sequence joins TRBV5-4 and TRBJ2-3; TRBD1 matches 10 bases. V lost 2 bases, J lost 4 bases, and 4 bases stayed unmatched. The CDR3 sequence is 15 residues long. Germline CDR1 and CDR2: SGHNT and YYREEE (reference sequence). The CDR3 DNA reads TGTGCCAGCAGCTTTGGGACAGGGGTCTCAGATACGCAGTATTTT. Its protein product is CASSFGTGVSDTQYF.

In its sample, this clone was seen a few times. The chain is built from TRBV5-1 and TRBJ1-3; D is undetermined. The V end was cut by 4 bases, the J end by 0 bases, with 11 bases between. Germline V gene sequence: CDR1 SGHRS, CDR2 YFSETQ. The CDR3 is 15 residues long. CDR3 loop: CASSPGRDSGNTIYF. The CDR3, as DNA: TGCGCCAGCAGCCCAGGACGTGACTCTGGAAACACCATATATTTT.

This chain uses TRBV19 with TRBJ1-2; D remains ambiguous. With 2 bases removed from V and 2 bases from J, the gap between germline ends came to 12 bases. The length of the CDR3 is 15 residues. Germline V lookup: CDR1 LNHDA, CDR2 SQIVND (reference sequence). In DNA, the CDR3 is TGTGCCAGTAGTATATCTGCGACGGGGAACTATGGCTACACCTTC. It is translated as CASSISATGNYGYTF.

The chain employs TRBV11-2 and TRBJ2-2, with 13 bases fitting TRBD2. The V and J ends lost 8 bases and 2 bases, in that order; junction bases with no gene match: 8. The CDR3 contains 17 residues. Germline values: CDR1 SGHAT, CDR2 FQNNGV. Here the CDR3 DNA reads TGTGCCAGCGGGAAACTAGCGGGGGGGTATAACACCGGGGAGCTGTTTTTT. It encodes CASGKLAGGYNTGELFF.

The rearrangement uses TRBV5-1 and TRBJ2-7; 7 nucleotides line up with TRBD2. Unmatched junction bases numbered 9, after V lost 6 bases and J lost 3 bases. The germline V gene encodes CDR1 SGHRS and CDR2 YFSETQ. This CDR3 region has 14 residues. The CDR3 region is CASKEGGVYYEQYF. The CDR3 DNA is TGCGCCAGCAAGGAGGGAGGGGTGTACTACGAGCAGTACTTC.

The rearrangement joins TRBV11-3 to TRBJ2-3; 7 bases map to TRBD2. Trimming cost V 5 bases and J 2 bases; bases outside gene matches: 10. The CDR3 is 16 residues long. The germline CDR1 and CDR2 sequences are SGHNT and YENEEA. CDR3 nucleotides: TGTGCCAGCAGCCTAGGACTAGTTGGAGTCACAGATACGCAGTATTTT. Protein: CASSLGLVGVTDTQYF.

The CDR3 nucleotides are TGTGCCAGCACCATGGGGGACACGGTCCCCAATCAGCCCCAGCATTTT. Its protein product is CASTMGDTVPNQPQHF. The chain combines TRBV2 with TRBJ1-5, with D tentatively TRBD1 (6 bases). Between the trimmed V and J ends, which lost 7 bases and 3 bases, there was a span of 19 bases. Germline lookup yields CDR1 SNHLY and CDR2 FYNNEI. This CDR3 has 16 amino acids.

This clone has a single count. The chain employs TRBV5-1 and TRBJ2-2, with 12 bases aligning to TRBD1. With V trimmed by 4 bases and J by 7 bases, 8 bases remained unmatched. The length of the CDR3 is 16 residues. Germline CDR1 and CDR2: SGHRS and YFSETQ. Here the CDR3 reads CASSPGTGGNDGELFF. The CDR3 DNA reads as TGCGCCAGCAGCCCAGGGACAGGGGGCAACGACGGGGAGCTGTTTTTT. Full variable domain (missing parts from reference TRBV5-1 and TRBJ2-2): KAGVTQTPRYLIKTRGQQVTLSCSPISGHRSVSWYQQTPGQGLQFLFEYFSETQRNKGNFPGRFSGRQFSNSRSEMNVSTLELGDSALYLCASSPGTGGNDGELFFGEGSRLTVL.

This rearrangement joins TRBV4-1 to TRBJ1-2; D possibly corresponds to TRBD1 (6 bases). The V and J ends lost 1 base and 2 bases respectively, with 8 bases between them. CDR1 and CDR2 (germline): MGHRA, YSYEKL. The CDR3 covers 14 residues. The CDR3 coding sequence is TGCGCCAGCAGCCAAGTTCAGGGGAACTATGGCTACACCTTC. This encodes CASSQVQGNYGYTF.

The chain is built from TRBV19 and TRBJ1-6; the D gene is possibly TRBD1 (6 bases). Germline values: CDR1 LNHDA, CDR2 SQIVND (reference sequence). V lost 5 bases and J lost 2, with 13 bases in between. The CDR3 is made up of 16 amino acids. The CDR3 coding sequence is TGTGCCAGTAGTTACACAGGGATCACCTATAATTCACCCCTCCACTTT. It translates to CASSYTGITYNSPLHF.

The chain employs TRBV6-5 and TRBJ1-3; 7 bases are shared with TRBD1. Unmatched junction bases numbered 0, after V lost 1 base and J lost 0 bases. Germline lookup yields CDR1 MNHEY and CDR2 SVGAGI. This CDR3 is built from 15 residues. The CDR3 protein is CASSYYRGSGNTIYF. Here the CDR3 DNA reads TGTGCCAGCAGTTACTACAGGGGCTCTGGAAACACCATATATTTT.

The V call is TRBV30, the J call TRBJ1-2, with 7 bases aligning to TRBD1. This CDR3 is built from 13 residues. CDR1 is GTSNPN and CDR2 is SVGIG in the germline V gene (reference sequence). The J segment lost 5 bases and the V segment lost 3 bases, leaving 6 bases of the junction unmatched. This chain's CDR3 is CAWRRDSLYGYTF. As DNA, the CDR3 is TGTGCCTGGAGACGGGACAGCCTTTATGGCTACACCTTC.

In its sample, this clone was seen a few times. The gene calls are TRBV6-6 and TRBJ2-7; 10 nucleotides match TRBD2. This CDR3 is 13 amino acids long. Germline V gene lookup returns CDR1 MNHNY and CDR2 SVGAGI (reference sequence). V trimming: 10 bases; J trimming: 0 bases; junction bases outside the gene matches: 3. The CDR3 region has the DNA TGTGCCACGAGCGGGGGGGCCTCCTACGAGCAGTACTTC. Translated: CATSGGASYEQYF.

This clone was counted once. The V gene is TRBV9, the J gene TRBJ2-2; the D call may be TRBD1 or TRBD2 (5 bases each). There are 18 residues in the CDR3. Germline V gene sequence: CDR1 SGDLS, CDR2 YYNGEE. V shed 2 bases and J shed 1 base, with 18 bases lying between them. CDR3 loop: CASSVGDGMRLNTGELFF. The DNA for the CDR3 is TGTGCCAGCAGCGTGGGGGATGGGATGAGACTGAACACCGGGGAGCTGTTTTTT.

This clone is classed as medium-sized (0.01 to 0.1%). The chain uses TRBV2 and TRBJ2-7; D uncertain. Germline loops: CDR1 SNHLY, CDR2 FYNNEI. This CDR3 is built from 13 residues. The V end lost 8 bases, the J end lost 1 base, and 12 bases lay between the germline ends. As DNA, the CDR3 is TGTGCCAGCTCGTTCCCGTTGTCCTACGAGCAGTACTTC. This sequence encodes CASSFPLSYEQYF.

This clone occurred once. This chain connects TRBV5-6 to TRBJ2-3, with TRBD2 matching 7 bases. Germline CDR1 SGHDT, CDR2 YYEEEE. V lost 5 bases and J lost 1; bases outside the gene matches: 4. This CDR3 is 14 amino acids long. In nucleotides, the CDR3 is TGTGCCAGCAGAGAGAGCGGGGGCACAGATACGCAGTATTTT. Protein product: CASRESGGTDTQYF.

The chain carries TRBV6-5 and TRBJ2-1, with TRBD2 matching over 14 bases. The CDR3 has 15 residues. Germline V gene sequence: CDR1 MNHEY, CDR2 SVGAGI. J gave up 10 bases and V 6 bases, and 8 bases lay outside the gene matches. The CDR3 sequence is CASRTSGGGIREQFF. The CDR3 region has the DNA TGTGCCAGCAGGACTAGCGGGGGGGGGATACGGGAGCAGTTCTTC.

This chain joins TRBV5-1 and TRBJ1-2, with 8 bases aligning to TRBD1. V was clipped by 3 bases and J by 5 bases; unmatched bases: 9. CDR1 is SGHRS, CDR2 YFSETQ, per germline. CDR3 length equals 15 residues. CDR3: CASSSGQDPWYGYTF. CDR3 DNA: TGCGCCAGCAGCTCGGGACAGGACCCTTGGTATGGCTACACCTTC.

The rearrangement links TRBV6-1 to TRBJ2-7; the D call may be TRBD1 or TRBD2 (6 bases each). Trimming removed 2 bases from V and 2 bases from J, with 10 bases in between. The CDR3 has 14 residues. Germline V gene data show CDR1 as MNHNS and CDR2 as SASEGT. The CDR3 bases are TGTGCCAGCAGTGAAAAGGGGGGAACCTACGAGCAGTACTTC. Translating gives CASSEKGGTYEQYF.

This clone counts as medium-sized. V usage is TRBV29-1 and J usage is TRBJ2-2; TRBD1 agrees at 7 bases. CDR1 and CDR2 (germline): SQVTM, ANQGSEA. This CDR3 region has 14 residues. The V gene end was trimmed by 4 bases and the J gene end by 3 bases; junction bases not matched to a gene: 5. The DNA of the CDR3 is TGCAGCGTTGGAAAAACAGGGGACACCGGGGAGCTGTTTTTT. Its protein is CSVGKTGDTGELFF.

The chain joins TRBV9 to TRBJ1-2; the D gene is possibly TRBD1 (5 bases). Germline V gives CDR1 SGDLS, CDR2 YYNGEE. The length of the CDR3 is 15 residues. V lost 0 bases, J lost 4 bases, and 13 bases lay in between. The CDR3 DNA reads as TGTGCCAGCAGCGTAGAACCGGGACTTAGCTATGGCTACACCTTC. Protein product: CASSVEPGLSYGYTF. The variable domain in full, completed from reference TRBV9 and TRBJ1-2, reads DSGVTQTPKHLITATGQRVTLRCSPRSGDLSVYWYQQSLDQGLQFLIQYYNGEERAKGNILERFSAQQFPDLHSELNLSSLELGDSALYFCASSVEPGLSYGYTFGSGTRLTVV.

V and J are TRBV19 and TRBJ1-2; TRBD1 aligns across 9 bases. The CDR3 totals 15 residues. The trim removed 5 bases at V and 5 bases at J, leaving 9 bases unmatched. Germline V lookup: CDR1 LNHDA, CDR2 SQIVND (reference sequence). The CDR3 bases are TGTGCCAGTAGTCTAAACAGGGGGCGAGGATATGGCTACACCTTC. Its translation: CASSLNRGRGYGYTF.

This chain links TRBV10-3 with TRBJ2-4, with TRBD1 matching over 10 bases. In germline, CDR1 is ENHRY, CDR2 SYGVKD. The CDR3 totals 13 residues. With V trimmed by 10 bases and J by 4 bases, 4 bases remained unmatched. Here the CDR3 DNA reads TGTGCCAGCGGACAGGGGGAAAAAAACATTCAGTACTTC. It specifies CASGQGEKNIQYF.

This chain connects TRBV7-2 to TRBJ1-4; a possible D gene is TRBD1 (5 bases). The CDR3 extends over 22 amino acids. V lost 0 bases and J lost 2, with 28 bases in between. The germline CDR1 and CDR2 sequences are SGHTA and FQGNSA. The CDR3 region is CASSLAGGRVFTREATNEKLFF. CDR3 bases: TGTGCCAGCAGCTTAGCGGGGGGGAGGGTTTTCACCAGAGAGGCCACTAATGAAAAACTGTTTTTT. The variable domain in full, with the rest retrieved from reference TRBV7-2 and TRBJ1-4, is GAGVSQSPSNKVTEKGKDVELRCDPISGHTALYWYRQSLGQGLEFLIYFQGNSAPDKSGLPSDRFSAERTGGSVSTLTIQRTQQEDSAVYLCASSLAGGRVFTREATNEKLFFGSGTQLSVL.

The chain links TRBV2 to TRBJ1-1; 7 nucleotides match TRBD1. The junction had 5 bases not matched to a gene; V was cut back by 5 bases and J by 5 bases. This CDR3 region has 13 residues. CDR1 is SNHLY and CDR2 is FYNNEI in the germline V gene. For the CDR3, the DNA is TGTGCCAGCAGTACAGGGGCAGGGACTGAAGCTTTCTTT. This sequence encodes CASSTGAGTEAFF.

The chain combines TRBV19 with TRBJ1-3; tentatively, D is TRBD1 (5 bases). V was trimmed by 5 bases and J by 7 bases, leaving 18 bases between them. CDR3 length: 15 amino acids. The germline V gene has CDR1 LNHDA and CDR2 SQIVND (reference sequence). Here the CDR3 DNA reads TGTGCCAGTAGTTTCCGTACTGCGGGGCGGAACACCATATATTTT. Translating gives CASSFRTAGRNTIYF.

There are a few counts of this clone. CDR3 region: CASSRSGGVYNEQFF. In DNA, the CDR3 is TGTGCCAGCAGTCGGAGCGGGGGGGTTTACAATGAGCAGTTCTTC. This chain uses TRBV6-5 with TRBJ2-1, with 10 nucleotides matching TRBD2. Germline trimming cut 5 bases from V and 4 bases from J; bases unmatched to any gene: 5. The CDR3 has 15 amino acids. Germline V gives CDR1 MNHEY, CDR2 SVGAGI.

This chain joins TRBV2 and TRBJ1-1; TRBD1 aligns across 10 bases. From germline, CDR1 is SNHLY and CDR2 FYNNEI. The CDR3 covers 15 residues. The V gene end was trimmed by 4 bases and the J gene end by 6 bases; junction bases not matched to a gene: 8. CDR3 DNA sequence: TGTGCCAGCAGTGTTCCGGGACAGGGGAGACCTGAAGCTTTCTTT. It yields the protein CASSVPGQGRPEAFF.

This rearrangement joins TRBV4-1 to TRBJ2-7; 9 nucleotides line up with TRBD2. Germline V gene sequence: CDR1 MGHRA, CDR2 YSYEKL. This CDR3 has 14 residues. V was clipped by 8 bases and J by 2 bases; unmatched bases: 7. The CDR3 bases are TGCGCCAGCGCAAGCGGGGGGCCTACCTACGAGCAGTACTTC. As protein: CASASGGPTYEQYF.

CDR3 loop: CASSFSLSPHRERDEKLFF. The CDR3 region has the DNA TGTGCCAGCAGCTTCTCTCTAAGTCCGCACCGGGAGAGGGATGAAAAACTGTTTTTT. The J gene is TRBJ1-4, the V gene TRBV7-6; D is uncertain. CDR1 and CDR2 from the germline V gene are SGHVS and FNYEAQ. Trimming removed 3 bases from V and 6 bases from J, with 26 bases in between. The CDR3 has 19 amino acids.

CDR3 loop: CASRGYGTGDYEQYF. The CDR3 DNA sequence: TGTGCCAGCAGGGGCTATGGGACAGGAGACTACGAGCAGTACTTC. The chain carries TRBV6-1 and TRBJ2-7; TRBD1 agrees at 8 bases. The CDR3 is 15 residues long. The V and J ends lost 6 bases and 3 bases, in that order; junction bases with no gene match: 10. Germline loops: CDR1 MNHNS, CDR2 SASEGT.